These 9 T cell receptor beta chains originate from one sample sequenced in a study of regulatory T cells in long-lasting Graves disease. For TCR beta, libraries came from iRepertoire HTBI primers and Arm-PCR of CDR3 regions. MiXCR, run by TCRdb on the multiplex PCR reads, gives a single entry per CDR3 protein. The sample consists of about 430,000 distinct CDR3 sequences, approximately 16% of them appearing once. Time point indicated: newly diagnosed GD, antithyroid drugs for less than 3 months. PBMC RNA served as the TCR library source. These records were also assigned to another study, of T cells in Graves' hyperthyroidism and ophthalmopathy.

Sequenced here: peripheral blood mononuclear cells (PBMCs), sampled at new diagnosis, from a patient treated with antithyroid drugs. These receptor sequences come from a woman between 40 and 55 years old with Graves disease.

Of note for this clonotype: A read error may produce the germline difference seen at one junction end. V usage is TRBV28 and J usage is TRBJ1-1; D is ambiguous. The CDR3 is 13 residues long. Germline values: CDR1 MDHEN, CDR2 SYDVKM. The CDR3 reads CASSLTGNTEALF. The CDR3 nucleotides are TGTGCCAGCAGTTTAACGGGGAACACTGAAGCTTTATTT.

V is TRBV5-1 and J is TRBJ2-1; no firm D call. CDR3 length: 15 amino acids. V lost 0 bases to trimming and J lost 7 bases, with 14 bases between them. CDR1 is SGHRS and CDR2 is YFSETQ in the germline V gene. For the CDR3, the DNA is TGCGCCAGCAGCTTGGGTCCAGGATCCTTTAATGAGCAGTTCTTC. This translates into CASSLGPGSFNEQFF. Looking up the rest from reference TRBV5-1 and TRBJ2-1 gives the full variable domain: KAGVTQTPRYLIKTRGQQVTLSCSPISGHRSVSWYQQTPGQGLQFLFEYFSETQRNKGNFPGRFSGRQFSNSRSEMNVSTLELGDSALYLCASSLGPGSFNEQFFGPGTRLTVL.

In regard to this clonotype: Given a much more abundant clone one base away, this may be a read error. Written as DNA, the CDR3 is TGTGCCTCGGACAGGGCCTCTGGAACCACCATATATTTT. Translation gives CASDRASGTTIYF. The V gene is TRBV30, the J gene TRBJ1-3, with 8 bases aligning to TRBD1. The germline V gene has CDR1 GTSNPN and CDR2 SVGIG (reference sequence). The CDR3 has 13 amino acids.

The table lists this clonotype with a count of one. The genes are TRBV10-3 and TRBJ1-1; the match to TRBD1 covers 10 bases. V lost 6 bases to trimming and J lost 6 bases; unmatched junction nucleotides: 1. This CDR3 is 12 amino acids long. The germline CDR1 and CDR2 sequences are ENHRY and SYGVKD. The CDR3 region is CAIRGTGAEAFF. In DNA, the CDR3 is TGTGCCATCAGGGGGACAGGGGCTGAAGCTTTCTTT.

The chain links TRBV12-3 or TRBV12-4 to TRBJ2-1; D ambiguous. The CDR3 contains 11 residues. Trimming left V 3 bases short and J 14 bases short, with 11 bases between. CDR3 region: CASSFGSVEFF. CDR3 bases: TGTGCCAGCAGTTTTGGATCCGTGGAGTTCTTC.

This clonotype was observed many times. Mismatch with germline at one junction end may stem from a read error. The J gene is TRBJ2-3, the V gene TRBV5-1; the D is unclear. This CDR3 spans 14 amino acids. The germline V gene has CDR1 SGHRS and CDR2 YFSETQ. This chain's CDR3 is CASSLVGSTDTQYF. DNA of the CDR3: TGTGCCAGCAGTTTGGTGGGAAGCACAGATACGCAGTATTTT.

This clonotype appeared a few times. The chain employs TRBV6-2 or TRBV6-3 and TRBJ1-1; a weak D match, TRBD1 (5 bases). Germline V gives CDR1 MNHEY, CDR2 SVGEGT. The V end lost 1 base, the J end lost 6 bases, and 15 bases lay between the germline ends. The CDR3 totals 15 residues. This CDR3 is CASSYFGGFGAEAFF. The CDR3 DNA reads as TGTGCCAGCAGTTACTTCGGGGGGTTTGGAGCTGAAGCTTTCTTT.

This clonotype occurred many times. The CDR3 loop is CASSFMGEQFF. CDR3 DNA sequence: TGTGCCAGCAGTTTCATGGGTGAGCAGTTCTTC. V and J are TRBV7-2 and TRBJ2-1; no firm D call. Germline CDR1 SGHTA, CDR2 FQGNSA. The V gene lost 6 bases and the J gene lost 9 bases, with 9 bases spanning the gap. The CDR3 extends over 11 amino acids.

This clonotype was counted only a few times. V and J are TRBV6-1 and TRBJ2-7; D call uncertain. Germline values: CDR1 MNHNS, CDR2 SASEGT. Trimming removed 5 bases at V and 3 bases at J, with 14 bases between. The CDR3 is made up of 14 amino acids. The CDR3 loop is CASSPFRNHYEQYF. In nucleotides, the CDR3 is TGTGCCAGCAGTCCCTTCAGGAACCACTACGAGCAGTACTTC.